A selection of T cell receptor beta chains follows, all from one sample in a study of cytomegalovirus exposure and HLA in healthy donors. The method was immunoSEQ multiplex PCR; TCRdb's version includes in-frame clones alone and lacks a portion of them. Of over 100,000 clones in the sample, 60% to 80% were seen once. Sequenced material: PBMCs. These receptor sequences come from a male donor in good health and CMV-seronegative. Each CDR3 is given with its conserved first and last residue. The D gene is left open where the match is weak. Some rows mark clone size as missing; the rest say once, few, many or name a class of expanded clone.

d_gene	v_gene	j_gene	abundance	CDR3aa	CDR3nt
NA	TRBV13	TRBJ1-6	NA	CASTKLMAGGSSPLHF	TGTGCCAGCACCAAACTCATGGCGGGGGGCAGTTCACCCCTCCACTTT
TRBD1	TRBV5-4	TRBJ1-4	few	CASSSGQGAVKLFF	TGTGCCAGCAGCTCCGGACAGGGGGCAGTGAAACTGTTTTTT
TRBD2	TRBV7-3	TRBJ2-1	NA	CASSLNVLSSGSNEQFF	TGTGCCAGCAGCTTAAACGTGTTGTCTAGCGGGAGTAATGAGCAGTTCTTC
TRBD1	TRBV19	TRBJ2-7	few	CASSITSGTGTYEQYF	TGTGCCAGTAGTATCACGTCCGGGACAGGGACGTACGAGCAGTACTTC
NA	TRBV5-1	TRBJ1-4	NA	CASSSSQGSRTNEKLFF	TGCGCCAGCAGCTCGTCACAGGGAAGTAGGACTAATGAAAAACTGTTTTTT
TRBD1	TRBV30	TRBJ2-5	NA	CAWRDQGVGTQYF	TGTGCCTGGAGGGATCAGGGGGTGGGGACCCAGTACTTC
NA	TRBV9	TRBJ2-1	NA	CASSVKTYNEQFF	TGTGCCAGCAGCGTAAAGACTTACAATGAGCAGTTCTTC
NA	TRBV4-3	TRBJ2-6	NA	CASSQHRGTLQTTGANVLTF	TGCGCCAGCAGCCAACATCGAGGAACCCTTCAGACCACTGGGGCCAACGTCCTGACTTTC
TRBD1	TRBV7-2	TRBJ1-4	NA	CASSFFRGEKLFF	TGTGCCAGCAGCTTCTTCAGGGGGGAAAAACTGTTTTTT
TRBD2	TRBV7-8	TRBJ2-6	NA	CASSLDRTSGSGANVLTF	TGTGCCAGCAGCTTAGATAGGACTAGCGGCTCTGGGGCCAACGTCCTGACTTTC
TRBD1	TRBV15	TRBJ1-1	NA	CATSRGTGNTEAFF	TGTGCCACCAGCAGGGGGACAGGGAACACTGAAGCTTTCTTT
NA	TRBV5-1	TRBJ1-1	NA	CASSAGGFEAFF	TGCGCCAGCAGCGCCGGGGGGTTTGAAGCTTTCTTT
TRBD1	TRBV6-4	TRBJ1-5	NA	CASSEETGGDSNQPQHF	TGTGCCAGCAGTGAGGAGACAGGGGGAGACAGCAATCAGCCCCAGCATTTT
NA	TRBV7-2	TRBJ2-1	NA	CASSLGRDEQFF	TGTGCCAGCAGCTTAGGGAGGGATGAGCAGTTCTTC
NA	TRBV28	TRBJ1-2	NA	CASSTGAGLQHGYTF	TGTGCCAGCAGCACCGGTGCGGGGCTCCAACATGGCTACACCTTC
TRBD1	TRBV19	TRBJ1-6	few	CASSVTGYNSPLHF	TGTGCCAGTAGTGTGACAGGGTACAATTCACCCCTCCACTTT
TRBD2	TRBV7-9	TRBJ2-7	NA	CASSPGLVSYEQYF	TGTGCCAGCAGCCCGGGACTAGTTTCATACGAGCAGTACTTC
NA	TRBV7-8	TRBJ2-1	once	CASSYEDNEQFF	TGTGCCAGCAGCTATGAGGACAATGAGCAGTTCTTC
NA	TRBV28	TRBJ2-7	NA	CASSFLRGTYEQYF	TGTGCCAGCAGTTTTTTGCGGGGAACCTACGAGCAGTACTTC
NA	TRBV15	TRBJ2-7	NA	CATSRVRDSYEQYF	TGTGCCACCAGCAGAGTGCGGGACTCCTACGAGCAGTACTTC
NA	TRBV19	TRBJ2-5	NA	CASSIDGGETQYF	TGTGCCAGTAGTATAGACGGCGGTGAGACCCAGTACTTC
TRBD1	TRBV7-9	TRBJ2-1	NA	CASSTTGGREQFF	TGTGCCAGCAGTACGACAGGGGGCAGGGAGCAGTTCTTC
NA	TRBV5-4	TRBJ2-7	NA	CASSYAGADEQYF	TGTGCCAGCAGCTACGCTGGGGCGGACGAGCAGTACTTC
NA	TRBV28	TRBJ2-7	NA	CASSLTGVQYF	TGTGCCAGCAGTTTAACAGGAGTGCAGTACTTC
TRBD1	TRBV6-5	TRBJ1-1	few	CASRPTGDTEAFF	TGTGCCAGCAGGCCAACAGGGGACACTGAAGCTTTCTTT
NA	TRBV11-2	TRBJ1-5	NA	CASSWSPSQPQHF	TGTGCCAGCAGCTGGAGCCCCAGTCAGCCCCAGCATTTT
NA	TRBV7-8	TRBJ2-5	NA	CASSSGKRQETQYF	TGTGCCAGCAGCTCCGGTAAACGCCAAGAGACCCAGTACTTC
TRBD1	TRBV28	TRBJ2-7	NA	CASRSDRGEQYF	TGTGCCAGCAGATCAGACAGGGGCGAGCAGTACTTC
NA	TRBV7-2	TRBJ1-2	NA	CASSSKTHSYGYTF	TGTGCCAGCAGCTCCAAGACCCACAGCTATGGCTACACCTTC
NA	TRBV7-3	TRBJ2-2	once	CASSRQTENTGELFF	TGTGCCAGCAGCCGCCAGACTGAGAACACCGGGGAGCTGTTTTTT
NA	TRBV2	TRBJ2-5	NA	CATAPYVARGETQYF	TGTGCCACAGCACCGTACGTGGCTAGGGGAGAGACCCAGTACTTC
TRBD2	TRBV30	TRBJ2-1	NA	CAWSVLAGVRGGEQFF	TGTGCCTGGAGTGTACTAGCGGGAGTAAGGGGGGGGGAGCAGTTCTTC
TRBD1	TRBV6-5	TRBJ1-6	NA	CASSKGQSNSPLHF	TGTGCCAGCAGCAAGGGACAGTCGAATTCACCCCTCCACTTT
NA	TRBV5-8	TRBJ1-6	NA	CASTSGGGYNSPLHF	TGTGCCAGCACGTCCGGCGGTGGTTATAATTCACCCCTCCACTTT
TRBD1	TRBV4-2	TRBJ2-7	few	CASSQVKNLGQGAYEQYF	TGTGCCAGCAGCCAAGTAAAAAACTTAGGACAGGGTGCCTACGAGCAGTACTTC
TRBD2	TRBV10-3	TRBJ2-1	NA	CATTTSGALNEQFF	TGTGCCACCACGACTAGCGGGGCCCTTAATGAGCAGTTCTTC
NA	TRBV4-3	TRBJ2-5	NA	CASSPRGTQYF	TGCGCCAGCAGCCCTAGAGGGACCCAGTACTTC
TRBD1	TRBV5-1	TRBJ2-2	NA	CASTRTGGGSGELFF	TGCGCCAGCACCCGGACAGGGGGAGGATCCGGGGAGCTGTTTTTT
TRBD1	TRBV7-9	TRBJ1-4	NA	CASSLAGGQGTNEKLFF	TGTGCCAGCAGCTTAGCAGGGGGACAGGGCACTAATGAAAAACTGTTTTTT
NA	TRBV28	TRBJ1-1	NA	CASRHYVGGRTEAFF	TGTGCCAGCAGACATTATGTGGGGGGAAGGACTGAAGCTTTCTTT
NA	TRBV28	TRBJ1-5	NA	CASSFGGRGGLKPQHF	TGTGCCAGCAGTTTTGGCGGACGGGGGGGTTTAAAGCCCCAGCATTTT
NA	TRBV19	TRBJ2-3	NA	CASTLEGASTDTQYF	TGTGCCAGTACGTTAGAGGGAGCTAGCACAGATACGCAGTATTTT
NA	TRBV11-2	TRBJ2-3	NA	CASSSPAGILADTQYF	TGTGCCAGCAGCAGCCCCGCCGGGATTCTGGCAGATACGCAGTATTTT
TRBD2	TRBV5-5	TRBJ2-3	NA	CASSSGTSGFTDTQYF	TGTGCCAGCAGCTCCGGGACTAGCGGATTCACAGATACGCAGTATTTT
NA	TRBV30	TRBJ2-3	NA	CAWSVRETSFYPPDTQYF	TGTGCCTGGAGTGTACGAGAGACTAGTTTCTACCCTCCAGATACGCAGTATTTT
NA	TRBV28	TRBJ2-3	NA	CASSLLERSTDTQYF	TGTGCCAGCAGTTTATTAGAACGAAGCACAGATACGCAGTATTTT